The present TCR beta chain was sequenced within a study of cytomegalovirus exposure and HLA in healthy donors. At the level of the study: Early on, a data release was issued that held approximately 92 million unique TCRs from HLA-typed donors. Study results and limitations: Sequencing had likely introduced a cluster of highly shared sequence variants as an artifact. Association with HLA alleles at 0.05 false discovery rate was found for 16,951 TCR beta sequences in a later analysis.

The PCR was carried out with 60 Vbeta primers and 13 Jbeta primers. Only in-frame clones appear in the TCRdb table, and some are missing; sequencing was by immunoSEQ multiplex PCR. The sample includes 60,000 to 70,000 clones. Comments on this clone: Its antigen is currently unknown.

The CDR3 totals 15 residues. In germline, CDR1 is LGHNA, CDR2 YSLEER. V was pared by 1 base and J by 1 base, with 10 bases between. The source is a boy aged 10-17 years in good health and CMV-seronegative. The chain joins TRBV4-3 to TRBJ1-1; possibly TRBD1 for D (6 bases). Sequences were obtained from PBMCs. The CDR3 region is CASSQVAGANTEAFF. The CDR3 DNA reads TGCGCCAGCAGCCAAGTGGCGGGGGCGAACACTGAAGCTTTCTTT.